The entry that follows covers one TCR beta chain sequence. V dropped 7 bases and J dropped 2; count of bases not matched to a gene: 7. The CDR3 covers 14 residues. Germline V lookup: CDR1 SNHLY, CDR2 FYNNEI. TCRdb itself ran the RT-PCR reads through MiXCR, one entry per CDR3 protein. The data hold approximately 250,000 distinct CDR3 sequences, with around 14% observed a single time. These data belong to a study of patients and donors after allogeneic stem cell transplantation. The material sequenced was blood, either unsorted or a sorted T cell fraction (not recorded which). J is TRBJ2-7 and V is TRBV2, with 8 positions matching TRBD1. This clonotype was obtained from a human donor who was either an allogeneic HSCT recipient or a stem cell or donor lymphocyte infusion donor (not recorded which). It is not recorded whose cells these are; they may come from a transplant donor. DNA of the CDR3: TGTGCCAGCATAGGGACAGGAGAGACCTACGAGCAGTACTTC. It encodes CASIGTGETYEQYF.